This T cell receptor (beta chain) was recorded in a study of cytomegalovirus exposure and HLA in healthy donors. Primers included in the PCR were 60 Vbeta and 13 Jbeta primers. Sequencing used immunoSEQ multiplex PCR; TCRdb keeps in-frame clones, though not all of them. The sample has approximately 80,000 clones; the top ten hold about 1.1%. This sequence originates from a woman aged 25 to 45 in good health and CMV-seronegative. Sample: PBMCs.

DNA of the CDR3: TGTGCCAGCAGCGCCCGGACAGAGAACGTTTACGAGCAGTACTTC. It codes for CASSARTENVYEQYF. V and J are TRBV13 and TRBJ2-7; TRBD1 is a possible D gene (6 bases). Trimming left V 5 bases short and J 4 bases short, with 18 bases between. Germline assignment: CDR1 PRHDT and CDR2 FYEKMQ (reference sequence). The CDR3 has 15 amino acids.